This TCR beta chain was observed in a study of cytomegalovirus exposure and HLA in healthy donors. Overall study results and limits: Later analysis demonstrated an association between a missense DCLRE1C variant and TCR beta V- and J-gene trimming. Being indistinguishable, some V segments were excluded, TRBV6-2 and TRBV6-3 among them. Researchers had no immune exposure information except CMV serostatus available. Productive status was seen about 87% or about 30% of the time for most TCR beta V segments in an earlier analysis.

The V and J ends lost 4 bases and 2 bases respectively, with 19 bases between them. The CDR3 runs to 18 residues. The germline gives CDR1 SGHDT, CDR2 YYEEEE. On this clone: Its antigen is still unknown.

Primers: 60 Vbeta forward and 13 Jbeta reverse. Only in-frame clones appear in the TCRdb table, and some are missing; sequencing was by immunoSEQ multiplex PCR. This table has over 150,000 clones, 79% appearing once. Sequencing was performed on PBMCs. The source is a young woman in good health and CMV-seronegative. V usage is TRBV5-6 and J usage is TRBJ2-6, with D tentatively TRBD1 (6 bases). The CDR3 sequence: CASSGGLTLYPGANVLTF. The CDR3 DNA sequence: TGTGCCAGCAGCGGGGGCCTAACCCTTTACCCTGGGGCCAACGTCCTGACTTTC.